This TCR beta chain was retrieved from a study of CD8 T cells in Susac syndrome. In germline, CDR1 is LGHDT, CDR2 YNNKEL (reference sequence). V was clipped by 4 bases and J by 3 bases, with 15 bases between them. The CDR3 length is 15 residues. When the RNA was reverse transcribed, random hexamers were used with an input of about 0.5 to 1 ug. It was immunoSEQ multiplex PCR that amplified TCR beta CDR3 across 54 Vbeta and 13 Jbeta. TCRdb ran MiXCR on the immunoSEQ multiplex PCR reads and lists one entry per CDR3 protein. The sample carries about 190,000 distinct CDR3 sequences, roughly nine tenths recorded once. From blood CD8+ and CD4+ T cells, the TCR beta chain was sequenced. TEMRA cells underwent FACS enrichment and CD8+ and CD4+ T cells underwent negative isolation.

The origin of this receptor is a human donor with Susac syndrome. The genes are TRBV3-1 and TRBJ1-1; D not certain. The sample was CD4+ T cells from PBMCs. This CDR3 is CASSLRTALDTEAFF. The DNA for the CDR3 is TGTGCCAGCAGCCTTCGGACGGCGTTAGACACTGAAGCTTTCTTT. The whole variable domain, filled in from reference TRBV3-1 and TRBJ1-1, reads DTAVSQTPKYLVTQMGNDKSIKCEQNLGHDTMYWYKQDSKKFLKIMFSYNNKELIINETVPNRFSPKSPDKAHLNLHINSLELGDSAVYFCASSLRTALDTEAFFGQGTRLTVV.